The clone carrying this T cell receptor (beta chain) was picked up a small number of times. The data belong to a study of T cells of healthy individuals. Deletions cut 6 bases from V and 2 bases from J, with 11 bases between. CDR3 length equals 13 residues. TCRdb called the 5' RACE reads again in MiXCR, with one record for every CDR3 protein. In the table there are 45,000 to 60,000 distinct CDR3 sequences, roughly 15% of which are singletons. The rearrangement joins TRBV12-3 or TRBV12-4 to TRBJ2-7, with a tentative D call TRBD2 (6 bases). This clonotype was obtained from a human donor in good health. CDR3 loop: CASSRRGTYEQYF. The DNA of the CDR3 is TGTGCCAGCAGCCGACGGGGGACCTACGAGCAGTACTTC.